Listed below are T cell receptor beta chains from one sample, sequenced in a study of vaccination and CD4 T cells after COVID-19. MiXCR, applied by TCRdb to the PCR reads, yields one record per CDR3 protein. The table shows 8,000 or so distinct CDR3 sequences, with under 40% occurring only once. The antigens for these receptors are not known. The sequencing input was CD4+ T cells from blood, cultured in vitro. The receptors here all came from a human donor in good health. The CDR3 runs from the conserved cysteine through the conserved F or W. The D gene is left open where the match is weak. Rows give clone size only sometimes, using once, few, many, or a class for an expanded clone.

clone size	V gene	J gene	D gene	CDR3 DNA	CDR3 protein
medium-sized	TRBV27	TRBJ2-7	-	TGTGCCAGCAGGGGGGGGCTTCGACCTGAGCAGTACTTC	CASRGGLRPEQYF
-	TRBV20-1	TRBJ2-3	-	TGCAGTGCCTCCCCGCTAGCGACTAGCACAGATACGCAGTATTTT	CSASPLATSTDTQYF
-	TRBV7-2	TRBJ2-5	-	TGTGCCAGCAGCTTAGATCTGAGCCTGGAGACCCAGTACTTC	CASSLDLSLETQYF
-	TRBV6-1	TRBJ1-1	-	TGTGCCAGCAGGGTGGGTGAAGCTTTCTTT	CASRVGEAFF
-	TRBV19	TRBJ1-1	TRBD1	TGTGCCAGTAGTTTGGACAGGAACTCCAATGAAGCTTTCTTT	CASSLDRNSNEAFF
few	TRBV19	TRBJ2-5	-	TGTGCCAGTAAAAACAGGGAGGAGACCCAGTACTTC	CASKNREETQYF
-	TRBV12-3/TRBV12-4	TRBJ2-7	TRBD1	TGTGCCAGCAGTACAGGGACAGGGGTCGTCTTGCTCCCCCACGAGCAGTACTTC	CASSTGTGVVLLPHEQYF
few	TRBV7-9	TRBJ1-1	-	TGTGCCAGCAGGCGCAGAGGCCCGAACACTGAAGCTTTCTTT	CASRRRGPNTEAFF
few	TRBV6-1	TRBJ1-2	-	TGTGCCAAACGGGACCCCCGGGGCGGCTACACCTTC	CAKRDPRGGYTF
few	TRBV19	TRBJ2-1	-	TGTGCCACCCAACCCCCCGGGGCTCAGTTCTTC	CATQPPGAQFF
-	TRBV19	TRBJ2-6	-	TGTGCCAGTAGTCGGGGGTCTGGGGCCAACGTCCTGACTTTC	CASSRGSGANVLTF
few	TRBV2	TRBJ1-1	-	TGTGCCAGTAGAGGGTCAAAGGGGAACACTGAAGCTTTCTTT	CASRGSKGNTEAFF
few	TRBV7-9	TRBJ1-5	TRBD1	TGTGCCAGCAGCCACACAGGGGGGTGGCAGCCCCAGCATTTT	CASSHTGGWQPQHF
-	TRBV11-1	TRBJ2-7	TRBD1	TGTGCCAGCAGCTTGGTGACAGGGGTTTACTCCTACGAGCAGTACTTC	CASSLVTGVYSYEQYF
few	TRBV10-3	TRBJ2-7	-	TGTGCCATCAGTGGTCAGTACTACGAGCAGTACTTC	CAISGQYYEQYF
-	TRBV23-1	TRBJ2-5	-	TGCGCCAGCACACCTCGATGGGGTCTCCAAGAGACCCAGTACTTC	CASTPRWGLQETQYF
-	TRBV12-3/TRBV12-4	TRBJ1-1	TRBD1	TGTGCCAGCAGCCGGACAGGGTCTGAAGCTTTCTTT	CASSRTGSEAFF
few	TRBV6-2/TRBV6-3	TRBJ1-2	-	TGTGCCAGCACCAACGGGGATTATGGCTACACCTTC	CASTNGDYGYTF
-	TRBV5-5	TRBJ1-1	-	TGTGCCAGCAACCCCCGGGTGAACACTGAAGCTTTCTTT	CASNPRVNTEAFF